The 16 T cell receptor beta chains in this list originate from one sample, sequenced in a study of T-cell reconstitution after alpha-beta-depleted transplantation in children. For TCRbeta, the library was prepared with unique molecular identifiers. TCRdb recomputed calls from the PCR reads with MiXCR, one row per CDR3 protein. The table lists some 500,000 distinct CDR3 sequences, 30% to 35% of them singletons. The specimen was PBMCs from the stem cell graft donor, collected from the stem cell graft. The source of these receptors is a human donor who donated a stem cell graft to a child with aplastic anemia.

J is TRBJ1-5 and V is TRBV19; D is undetermined. This CDR3 has 10 residues. Trimming took 11 bases from V and 6 from J, leaving 8 bases between them. Per the germline V gene, CDR1 is LNHDA and CDR2 is SQIVND (reference sequence). CDR3 sequence: CAGDGQPQHF. The CDR3 bases are TGTGCCGGGGATGGTCAGCCCCAGCATTTT. Combining the CDR3 with reference TRBV19 and TRBJ1-5 gives the whole variable domain DGGITQSPKYLFRKEGQNVTLSCEQNLNHDAMYWYRQDPGQGLRLIYYSQIVNDFQKGDIAEGYSVSREKKESFPLTVTSAQKNPTAFYLCAGDGQPQHFGDGTRLSIL.

Only a few counts were recorded for this clonotype. DNA of the CDR3: TGCAGCGTTGCTGAGGGCGCATTGGACCACGAGCAGTACTTC. Residues: CSVAEGALDHEQYF. This chain connects TRBV29-1 to TRBJ2-7, with D possibly matching TRBD2 (5 bases). Germline CDR1 is SQVTM and CDR2 is ANQGSEA. Between the trimmed V and J ends, which lost 4 bases and 5 bases, there was a span of 18 bases. CDR3 length: 14 amino acids.

This clonotype has a handful of counts. The V call is TRBV7-9, the J call TRBJ1-3, with unresolved D. This CDR3 has 13 residues. From germline, CDR1 is SEHNR and CDR2 FQNEAQ (reference sequence). V gave up 4 bases and J gave up 2 bases, with 6 bases separating them. Here the CDR3 DNA reads TGTGCCAGCAGCTCGGATACTGGAAACACCATATATTTT. This sequence encodes CASSSDTGNTIYF.

The rearrangement links TRBV5-1 to TRBJ2-5; no definite D call. The germline V and J ends were trimmed by 3 bases and 2 bases, with 14 bases remaining between them. The CDR3 has 15 amino acids. The germline CDR1 and CDR2 sequences are SGHRS and YFSETQ. In DNA form, the CDR3 reads TGCGCCAGCAGCTCAAAACTGGGCGGTCAAGAGACCCAGTACTTC. This codes for CASSSKLGGQETQYF.

This clonotype was detected only a few times. Written as DNA, the CDR3 is TGTGCCAGCTCAGAGAGACGAACCAATGAGCAGTTCTTC. Encoded protein: CASSERRTNEQFF. The rearrangement uses TRBV18 and TRBJ2-1; D gene uncertain. The CDR3 is 13 residues long. Germline CDR1 and CDR2: KGHSH and LQKENI. V was clipped by 5 bases and J by 6 bases, with 11 bases between them. The entire variable domain, with the rest obtained from reference TRBV18 and TRBJ2-1, is as follows: NAGVMQNPRHLVRRRGQEARLRCSPMKGHSHVYWYRQLPEEGLKFMVYLQKENIIDESGMPKERFSAEFPKEGPSILRIQQVVRGDSAAYFCASSERRTNEQFFGPGTRLTVL.

The chain employs TRBV19 and TRBJ2-3; D may be TRBD1 or TRBD2 (5 bases each). Germline-derived CDR1 and CDR2 are LNHDA and SQIVND (reference sequence). This CDR3 is built from 13 residues. Trimming left V 9 bases short and J 1 base short, with 11 bases between. CDR3 in amino acids: CASCLGGTDTQYF. The CDR3 nucleotides read TGTGCCAGCTGCTTGGGGGGCACAGATACGCAGTATTTT.

This clonotype has just a few counts. The V gene is TRBV4-2, the J gene TRBJ2-7, with 8 positions matching TRBD1. This CDR3 is 15 amino acids long. Germline V lookup: CDR1 LGHNA, CDR2 YNFKEQ. V lost 0 bases and J lost 3; bases outside the gene matches: 4. In DNA form, the CDR3 reads TGTGCCAGCAGCCAAGAGTGGACAGGGTTCTACGAGCAGTACTTC. Translation: CASSQEWTGFYEQYF.

There are a few counts of this clonotype. The chain combines TRBV7-2 with TRBJ2-5; no reliable D call. Germline V CDR1 and CDR2: SGHTA, FQGNSA. V gave up 5 bases and J gave up 4 bases, with 14 bases separating them. The CDR3 runs to 14 residues. The CDR3 sequence: CASSGYSSSETQYF. CDR3 nucleotide sequence: TGTGCCAGCAGCGGCTACAGCTCGTCAGAGACCCAGTACTTC.

The chain joins TRBV20-1 to TRBJ2-1, with D tentatively TRBD1 or TRBD2 (5 bases each). Trimming took 3 bases from V and 10 from J, leaving 19 bases between them. This CDR3 has 14 amino acids. Germline V CDR1 and CDR2: DFQATT, SNEGSKA (reference sequence). The CDR3 DNA follows: TGCAGTGCTAGTGGGGACCAAGTCAGGCAGGAGCAGTTCTTC. Translation: CSASGDQVRQEQFF.

This clonotype appeared a single time. This CDR3 reads CASSWAGGNQETQYF. CDR3 nucleotides: TGTGCCAGCAGTTGGGCGGGTGGTAACCAAGAGACCCAGTACTTC. J is TRBJ2-5 and V is TRBV12-3 or TRBV12-4; D possibly corresponds to TRBD2 (5 bases). This CDR3 has 15 residues. V dropped 4 bases and J dropped 0 bases, with 12 bases sitting between them.

Comment on this clonotype: A junction end diverges from the germline sequence, so it may reflect a read error. The rearrangement joins TRBV28 to TRBJ1-1; D gene ambiguous. The germline CDR1 and CDR2 sequences are MDHEN and SYDVKM. This CDR3 is 13 amino acids long. CDR3: CASILAVNTEAFF. CDR3 coding DNA: TGTGCCAGCATTTTAGCAGTGAACACTGAAGCTTTCTTT.

This clonotype was counted only a few times. This chain joins TRBV28 and TRBJ2-7; 8 nucleotides align to TRBD2. The germline CDR1 and CDR2 sequences are MDHEN and SYDVKM. V shed 8 bases, J shed 3 bases, and the junction held 9 bases outside the gene matches. The CDR3 has 14 amino acids. In DNA form, the CDR3 reads TGTGCCAGCGGACCGAGAAGCGGGAGCTACGAGCAGTACTTC. Protein sequence: CASGPRSGSYEQYF.

The chain uses TRBV28 and TRBJ2-1; 7 positions agree with TRBD2. V shed 8 bases, J shed 7 bases, and the junction held 11 bases outside the gene matches. Per the germline V gene, CDR1 is MDHEN and CDR2 is SYDVKM. The CDR3 is 14 amino acids. This CDR3 is CASGRGGSKNEQFF. For the CDR3, the DNA is TGTGCCAGCGGTCGGGGCGGGAGTAAGAATGAGCAGTTCTTC.

This chain links TRBV20-1 with TRBJ2-2, with TRBD1 matching over 7 bases. The CDR3 extends over 15 amino acids. V was pared by 2 bases and J by 6 bases, with 9 bases of the junction left unmatched. CDR1 DFQATT and CDR2 SNEGSKA come from the germline V gene (reference sequence). CDR3 in amino acids: CSARFRDSRAGELFF. In nucleotides, the CDR3 is TGCAGTGCTAGATTTCGGGACAGCCGGGCCGGGGAGCTGTTTTTT.

This chain uses TRBV12-3 or TRBV12-4 with TRBJ2-3; the D gene is possibly TRBD2 (6 bases). Trimming left V 6 bases short and J 4 bases short, with 17 bases between. The length of the CDR3 is 15 residues. The CDR3 reads CASSSPGRGPDTQYF. The CDR3 DNA sequence: TGTGCCAGCAGCTCCCCGGGGCGGGGACCAGATACGCAGTATTTT.

This clonotype was counted between two and nine times. The chain uses TRBV6-2 or TRBV6-3 and TRBJ1-5; D perhaps matches TRBD1 (5 bases). The CDR3 is 15 amino acids. V was pared by 6 bases and J by 0 bases, with 12 bases between. Germline assignment: CDR1 MNHEY and CDR2 SVGEGT. This chain's CDR3 is CASRLTEYSNQPQHF. CDR3 DNA: TGTGCCAGCAGACTGACAGAATATAGCAATCAGCCCCAGCATTTT.